This paragraph covers one T cell receptor beta chain sequence. Its antigen remains unknown. The data derive from a study of T cell repertoires in cytomegalovirus infection. For the study at large: CMV epitopes that were recently identified and HLA-C-restricted were used alongside well-studied HLA-B-restricted ones. Signatures in public TCR beta sequences pointed to both CMV infection and matching HLA type. Whole-study results and caveats: Carriers of CMV and the relevant HLA type were discriminated by public TCR beta frequency. Within the response measured ex vivo, HLA-C-restricted CMV-specific TCR beta clonotypes were dominant.

TCRdb fed the reads into MiXCR, producing one record per CDR3 protein. The sample records 650,000 to 850,000 distinct CDR3 sequences, 25% to 35% being singletons. The CDR3 consists of 15 residues. Germline trimming cut 5 bases from V and 4 bases from J; bases unmatched to any gene: 10. Germline CDR1 SGHAT, CDR2 FQNNGV. Sequencing used cultured CD8+ T cells from PBMCs, obtained from culture after CMV antigen stimulation. The gene calls are TRBV11-2 and TRBJ2-7; 8 positions agree with TRBD1. This sequence was found in a human donor in good health (CMV status not recorded). Some clones in this sample may be carry-over from other donors' samples. CDR3 loop: CASSPWGTGPYEQYV. The CDR3 nucleotides read TGTGCCAGCAGCCCTTGGGGGACAGGTCCTTACGAGCAGTACGTC.